This T cell receptor (beta chain) was found in a study of blood T cell repertoires in COVID-19. At the level of the study: Donors in the United States, Italy and Spain gave samples during acute or convalescent COVID-19.

How the authors handled the data: Nucleated cell counts were estimated from reference gene primer amplification. Generated by immunoSEQ multiplex PCR, the TCRdb table keeps only in-frame clones and is missing some. V and J calls and clone size follow that table, whereas D and trimming were derived from the DNA. This sample has tens of thousands of clones, with over 80% found just once. Specimen: peripheral blood. The source of this sequence is a woman of 80 years or more with active or convalescent COVID-19.

In DNA, the CDR3 is TGTGCCAGCAGTTACTCCATTTGGAGCACCGGGGAGCTGTTTTTT. Its protein is CASSYSIWSTGELFF. This rearrangement joins TRBV6-5 to TRBJ2-2; D remains ambiguous. This CDR3 contains 15 residues. V was cut by 0 bases and J by 4 bases, with 9 bases left in between. Germline CDR1 and CDR2: MNHEY and SVGAGI.